Listed here are 14 T cell receptor beta chains from one sample, sequenced in a study of T cell responses to AZD1222 COVID-19 vaccine. TCRdb keeps only in-frame clones here, not all; method: immunoSEQ multiplex PCR. The data contain 100,000 or so clones, over 75% of them seen just once; the ten biggest clones take up 4% to 4.5%. Specimen: peripheral blood, collected on day 0 of MenACWY control vaccination. Receptors were obtained from an adult in good health.

This chain links TRBV6-5 with TRBJ2-7, with 8 bases identical to TRBD1. The V gene end was trimmed by 5 bases and the J gene end by 7 bases; junction bases not matched to a gene: 7. From germline, CDR1 is MNHEY and CDR2 SVGAGI. There are 13 residues in the CDR3. CDR3 in DNA: TGTGCCAGCAGTCTCCAGGGGGCGGGGGAGCAGTACTTC. It codes for CASSLQGAGEQYF.

The chain has TRBV6-5 and TRBJ2-5, with TRBD1 identical over 10 bases. The V segment lost 7 bases and the J segment 1 base; nucleotides outside the gene matches: 6. Germline lookup yields CDR1 MNHEY and CDR2 SVGAGI. The CDR3 is 15 amino acids. CDR3 in amino acids: CASTLGTGVQETQYF. The CDR3 DNA follows: TGTGCCAGCACCCTAGGGACAGGGGTCCAAGAGACCCAGTACTTC.

The genes are TRBV19 and TRBJ1-4, with 7 positions matching TRBD1. There are 14 residues in the CDR3. The germline CDR1 and CDR2 sequences are LNHDA and SQIVND (reference sequence). The V gene end was trimmed by 6 bases and the J gene end by 10 bases; junction bases not matched to a gene: 11. The CDR3 region is CASRTDRAGGKLFF. The CDR3 DNA sequence: TGTGCCAGTAGGACCGACAGGGCAGGAGGAAAACTGTTTTTT.

The V and J genes are TRBV28 and TRBJ1-5, with unresolved D. The V gene lost 10 bases and the J gene lost 0 bases, with 16 bases spanning the gap. The CDR3 runs 15 residues. Germline loops: CDR1 MDHEN, CDR2 SYDVKM. This CDR3 reads CAIEDVPYSNQPQHF. CDR3 nucleotide sequence: TGTGCCATCGAGGACGTCCCCTATAGCAATCAGCCCCAGCATTTT.

The chain has TRBV4-3 and TRBJ2-3; the match to TRBD2 covers 8 bases. Trimming removed 1 base from V and 7 bases from J; junction bases left unmatched: 16. This CDR3 is built from 18 residues. CDR1 and CDR2 from the germline V gene are LGHNA and YSLEER. As DNA, the CDR3 is TGCGCCAGCAGCCAAGTTCTTGGGACTAGGGAAAAGGGGTATACGCAGTATTTT. This codes for CASSQVLGTREKGYTQYF.

This sequence joins TRBV23-1 and TRBJ2-7; the D is unclear. TRBV23-1 is labeled an ORF, and its function is uncertain. The germline V and J ends were trimmed by 5 bases and 6 bases, with 8 bases remaining between them. The CDR3 runs 11 residues. CDR3 sequence reads: CASSFGSEQYF. DNA of the CDR3: TGCGCCAGCAGTTTCGGGTCCGAGCAGTACTTC.

J is TRBJ1-3 and V is TRBV7-2; no firm D call. The CDR3 length is 15 residues. V shed 0 bases and J shed 2 bases, with 8 bases lying between them. Germline lookup yields CDR1 SGHTA and CDR2 FQGNSA. The CDR3 DNA is TGTGCCAGCAGCTTAGCCGTCGCAGCTGGAAACACCATATATTTT. Encoded protein: CASSLAVAAGNTIYF. Full variable domain (missing parts from reference TRBV7-2 and TRBJ1-3): GAGVSQSPSNKVTEKGKDVELRCDPISGHTALYWYRQSLGQGLEFLIYFQGNSAPDKSGLPSDRFSAERTGGSVSTLTIQRTQQEDSAVYLCASSLAVAAGNTIYFGEGSWLTVV.

A remark on this clone: Other nucleotide sequences in the sample specify the same CDR3. The chain combines TRBV9 with TRBJ2-1, with 10 positions matching TRBD2. CDR1 is SGDLS, CDR2 YYNGEE, per germline. The CDR3 consists of 15 residues. The V segment lost 3 bases and the J segment 5 bases; nucleotides outside the gene matches: 5. CDR3 nucleotides: TGTGCCAGCAGCGAATTAGCGGGAGGAGACAATGAGCAGTTCTTC. This translates into CASSELAGGDNEQFF.

The chain joins TRBV7-9 to TRBJ2-2, with 11 bases fitting TRBD2. The ends lost 3 bases at V and 5 bases at J; junction bases unmatched: 8. Germline CDR1 and CDR2: SEHNR and FQNEAQ (reference sequence). The CDR3 is 17 amino acids. The CDR3 DNA sequence: TGTGCCAGCAGCTTCCAACTAGCGGGAGTATATACCGGGGAGCTGTTTTTT. Its protein is CASSFQLAGVYTGELFF.

This rearrangement joins TRBV27 to TRBJ1-4; D is unclear. This CDR3 spans 14 amino acids. With 0 bases removed from V and 6 bases from J, the gap between germline ends came to 8 bases. Germline CDR1 is MNHEY and CDR2 is SMNVEV (reference sequence). The chain's CDR3 is CASSLSWVDEKLFF. CDR3 coding DNA: TGTGCCAGCAGTTTATCGTGGGTTGATGAAAAACTGTTTTTT.

V gene TRBV9 combines with J gene TRBJ2-2; TRBD1 matches 7 bases. Trimming took 1 base from V and 1 from J; bases not matched to a gene: 10. Germline V gene sequence: CDR1 SGDLS, CDR2 YYNGEE. The CDR3 is 18 amino acids. The CDR3 loop is CASSVLEGAPMNTGELFF. For the CDR3, the DNA is TGTGCCAGCAGCGTACTCGAGGGGGCCCCGATGAACACCGGGGAGCTGTTTTTT.

The DNA of the CDR3 is TGTGCCACCAGCAGACTTGGGGGGGACACCGGGGAGCTGTTTTTT. As protein: CATSRLGGDTGELFF. The chain recombines TRBV15 with TRBJ2-2; the match to TRBD2 covers 7 bases. V lost 2 bases, J lost 3 bases, and 3 bases stayed unmatched. Germline V gene lookup returns CDR1 LNHNV and CDR2 YYDKDF (reference sequence). This CDR3 is 15 amino acids long.

This rearrangement joins TRBV5-6 to TRBJ1-2, with D possibly TRBD1 on 6 matching bases. V was trimmed by 5 bases and J by 4 bases, leaving 18 bases between them. This CDR3 region has 15 residues. In germline, CDR1 is SGHDT, CDR2 YYEEEE. This chain's CDR3 is CASSHGGGFTYGYTF. The CDR3, as DNA: TGTGCCAGCAGTCATGGAGGGGGGTTTACCTATGGCTACACCTTC.

This clone came up a few times. J is TRBJ2-7 and V is TRBV23-1; possibly TRBD1 for D (6 bases). TRBV23-1 is an open reading frame whose function is uncertain. The ends were cut back, 0 bases at V and 0 bases at J, with 9 bases in the middle. This CDR3 is 15 amino acids long. DNA of the CDR3: TGCGCCAGCAGTCAATCAGCAGGGGCCTCCTACGAGCAGTACTTC. It codes for CASSQSAGASYEQYF.